A single sample gave rise to the 22 T cell receptor beta chains below, sequenced in a study of CD8+CD57+ T cells in acquired aplastic anemia. Genomic DNA constituted the template upon which TCR beta VDJ and CDR3 profiling was performed. One entry per CDR3 protein results from TCRdb running MiXCR on the reads. The sample yields some 200,000 distinct CDR3 sequences, approximately 60% seen once. The sequenced sample was sorted CD4+, CD8+, or CD8+CD57+ T cells (not recorded which) from PBMCs. The source of these receptors is a human donor in good health.

As DNA, the CDR3 is TGTGCCAGCAGCCCAGAGGGGTTGAACACTGAAGCTTTCTTT. This gives the protein CASSPEGLNTEAFF. The chain is built from TRBV7-2 and TRBJ1-1; weak D call: TRBD1 (5 bases). The CDR3 has 14 amino acids. V was clipped by 5 bases and J by 0 bases, with 10 bases between them. The germline gives CDR1 SGHTA, CDR2 FQGNSA.

To note about this clonotype: Relative to the germline gene, one junction end is altered; a read error may explain this. The chain has TRBV19 and TRBJ2-7, with D possibly being TRBD1 (7 bases). Germline V CDR1 and CDR2: LNHDA, SQIVND (reference sequence). The CDR3 contains 16 residues. CDR3 sequence reads: CASSPLAGQSTYEQHF. DNA of the CDR3: TGTGCCAGTAGTCCCCTTGCGGGACAGAGCACCTACGAGCAGCACTTC. The variable domain in full, completed from reference TRBV19 and TRBJ2-7, reads DGGITQSPKYLFRKEGQNVTLSCEQNLNHDAMYWYRQDPGQGLRLIYYSQIVNDFQKGDIAEGYSVSREKKESFPLTVTSAQKNPTAFYLCASSPLAGQSTYEQHFGPGTRLTVT.

The CDR3 nucleotides are TGTGCCAGCAGACCAGGACTAAACCAAGAGACCCAGTACTTC. This translates into CASRPGLNQETQYF. This chain links TRBV2 with TRBJ2-5; a possible D gene is TRBD2 (6 bases). CDR3 length: 14 residues. V dropped 6 bases and J dropped 0 bases, with 11 bases sitting between them. The germline V gene has CDR1 SNHLY and CDR2 FYNNEI. Full variable domain (rest looked up from reference TRBV2 and TRBJ2-5): EPEVTQTPSHQVTQMGQEVILRCVPISNHLYFYWYRQILGQKVEFLVSFYNNEISEKSEIFDDQFSVERPDGSNFTLKIRSTKLEDSAMYFCASRPGLNQETQYFGPGTRLLVL.

This clonotype was counted only a few times. V usage is TRBV2 and J usage is TRBJ1-2; D ambiguous. The CDR3 extends over 13 amino acids. Germline CDR1 and CDR2: SNHLY and FYNNEI. Between the trimmed V and J ends, which lost 1 base and 4 bases, there was a span of 7 bases. The CDR3 sequence is CASSEGRIYGYTF. CDR3 coding DNA: TGTGCCAGCAGTGAAGGTCGGATCTATGGCTACACCTTC.

The rearrangement links TRBV7-9 to TRBJ1-2; D not resolved. V was clipped by 5 bases and J by 8 bases, with 15 bases between them. Germline lookup yields CDR1 SEHNR and CDR2 FQNEAQ (reference sequence). The length of the CDR3 is 13 residues. In nucleotides, the CDR3 is TGTGCCAGCAGCCTGAACCAAGGGCGCGGCTACACCTTC. Its translation is CASSLNQGRGYTF.

At least ten counts were recorded for this clonotype. The chain uses TRBV7-9 and TRBJ2-5, with a possible D match to TRBD2 (6 bases). CDR1 is SEHNR, CDR2 FQNEAQ, per germline (reference sequence). This CDR3 is built from 18 residues. The ends were cut back, 2 bases at V and 5 bases at J, with 24 bases in the middle. The CDR3 nucleotides are TGTGCCAGCAGCTTACGCGTGCGAGACCCGGGGGAGGTGGAGACCCAGTACTTC. This gives the protein CASSLRVRDPGEVETQYF.

Remarks on this clonotype: This may arise from a read error, as a much more abundant clone is one base away. The chain uses TRBV14 and TRBJ2-5; D remains unclear. Per germline, CDR1 SGHDN and CDR2 FVKESK. This CDR3 spans 14 amino acids. CDR3 residues: CASSPPITGEIQYF. The CDR3, as DNA: TGTGCCAGCAGTCCCCCCATTACCGGAGAGATCCAGTACTTC.

This clonotype was seen at least ten times. The gene calls are TRBV7-7 and TRBJ2-3; D possibly corresponds to TRBD1 (5 bases). V was clipped by 3 bases and J by 4 bases, with 11 bases between them. This CDR3 contains 14 residues. Germline assignment: CDR1 SSHAT and CDR2 FNYEAQ (reference sequence). The CDR3 coding sequence is TGTGCCAGCAGCTTTCCCCAGGGTGCAGATACGCAGTATTTT. The encoded protein is CASSFPQGADTQYF.

This clonotype was detected only once. CDR3 DNA sequence: TGTGCCAGCAGCCCGGGGCTGTGGCACCTGCCGAACACCGGGGAGCTGTTTTTT. It is translated as CASSPGLWHLPNTGELFF. The rearrangement links TRBV11-3 to TRBJ2-2, with D perhaps matching TRBD1 or TRBD2 (5 bases each). There are 18 residues in the CDR3. Trimming stripped 5 bases from V and 0 bases from J, with 19 bases between. CDR1 and CDR2 (germline): SGHNT, YENEEA.

This clonotype has a count of ten or more. The rearrangement links TRBV10-3 to TRBJ2-7, with TRBD1 identical over 7 bases. Germline loops: CDR1 ENHRY, CDR2 SYGVKD. There are 15 residues in the CDR3. V was clipped by 4 bases and J by 2 bases; unmatched bases: 8. The CDR3 spells CAISAEQGRAYEQYF. CDR3 nucleotide sequence: TGTGCCATCAGTGCCGAACAGGGGCGCGCCTACGAGCAGTACTTC.

This clonotype was seen a single time. The V call is TRBV25-1, the J call TRBJ2-3; perhaps TRBD2 as D (6 bases). The germline V and J ends were trimmed by 1 base and 0 bases, with 14 bases remaining between them. CDR1 and CDR2 from the germline V gene are MGHDK and SYGVNS. The CDR3 is 17 amino acids. The CDR3 reads CASSEWGTGGSTDTQYF. CDR3 nucleotides: TGTGCCAGCAGTGAATGGGGGACTGGCGGGAGCACAGATACGCAGTATTTT.

The chain carries TRBV15 and TRBJ2-2; TRBD1 matches 8 bases. CDR1 and CDR2 (germline): LNHNV, YYDKDF (reference sequence). This CDR3 is 15 amino acids long. V lost 4 bases, J lost 3 bases, and 4 bases stayed unmatched. The CDR3 here is CATSTAGGHTGELFF. As DNA, the CDR3 is TGTGCCACCAGCACCGCAGGGGGCCACACCGGGGAGCTGTTTTTT. Based on the CDR3 plus reference TRBV15 and TRBJ2-2, the full variable domain is DAMVIQNPRYQVTQFGKPVTLSCSQTLNHNVMYWYQQKSSQAPKLLFHYYDKDFNNEADTPDNFQSRRPNTSFCFLDIRSPGLGDTAMYLCATSTAGGHTGELFFGEGSRLTVL.

J is TRBJ1-1 and V is TRBV7-2, with 7 bases that match TRBD1. Germline CDR1 SGHTA, CDR2 FQGNSA. The V and J ends lost 1 base and 0 bases, in that order; junction bases with no gene match: 8. The CDR3 runs 17 residues. The CDR3 sequence: CASSLGGGQFMNTEAFF. The CDR3 bases are TGTGCCAGCAGCTTAGGGGGGGGACAGTTTATGAACACTGAAGCTTTCTTT.

A word on this clonotype: This sequence may be a read error, since a much larger clone differs from it by one base. The rearrangement links TRBV14 to TRBJ1-1, with a tentative D call TRBD1 (5 bases). This CDR3 is built from 16 residues. V lost 1 base, J lost 4 bases, and 16 bases lay in between. Germline V lookup: CDR1 SGHDN, CDR2 FVKESK. Here the CDR3 DNA reads TGTGCCAGCAGCCAAGTCGGGGGTGACTGGAGCACTGAAGCTTTCTTT. Protein product: CASSQVGGDWSTEAFF.

The chain recombines TRBV7-3 with TRBJ2-3; 7 positions agree with TRBD2. The CDR3 spans 17 residues. V dropped 5 bases and J dropped 0; count of bases not matched to a gene: 11. Looked up from germline, CDR1 is SGHTA and CDR2 is FQGTGA. The CDR3 spells CASSPLMGGGSTDTQYF. CDR3 nucleotides: TGTGCCAGCAGCCCGCTGATGGGGGGGGGAAGCACAGATACGCAGTATTTT.

This chain connects TRBV29-1 to TRBJ1-2; TRBD1 agrees at 9 bases. V was clipped by 5 bases and J by 1 base; unmatched bases: 5. Germline V gene data show CDR1 as SQVTM and CDR2 as ANQGSEA. The CDR3 sequence is 14 residues long. The DNA for the CDR3 is TGCAGCGTTCCCTCGGGACAGGGTAACTATGGCTACACCTTC. Encoded protein: CSVPSGQGNYGYTF.

Only one count was recorded for this clonotype. The CDR3 here is CATSDSHHRGEQFF. As DNA, the CDR3 is TGTGCCACCAGTGATAGTCACCACAGGGGTGAGCAGTTCTTC. The chain employs TRBV24-1 and TRBJ2-1; TRBD1 matches 7 bases. The CDR3 totals 14 residues. Germline CDR1 KGHDR, CDR2 SFDVKD. V shed 3 bases and J 9 bases; nucleotides not matched to a gene: 7.

The chain carries TRBV7-9 and TRBJ2-7, with D possibly being TRBD1 (5 bases). The CDR3 runs to 13 residues. From germline, CDR1 is SEHNR and CDR2 FQNEAQ (reference sequence). V shed 3 bases and J shed 5 bases, with 11 bases lying between them. CDR3 sequence: CASSFDLGDEQYF. The CDR3 DNA reads TGTGCCAGCAGCTTCGACCTAGGGGACGAGCAGTACTTC.

There are a few counts of this clonotype. V usage is TRBV7-3 and J usage is TRBJ1-1, with D perhaps matching TRBD1 (5 bases). V lost 6 bases and J 4 bases, leaving 9 bases between the germline ends. The germline V gene has CDR1 SGHTA and CDR2 FQGTGA. This CDR3 has 12 residues. Here the CDR3 DNA reads TGTGCCAGCAGTTCGGGACTCACTGAAGCTTTCTTT. Residues: CASSSGLTEAFF.

This clonotype was seen once. This chain joins TRBV5-5 and TRBJ1-2; no clear D gene. This CDR3 is built from 14 residues. Per germline, CDR1 SGHKS and CDR2 YYEKEE (reference sequence). V dropped 4 bases and J dropped 4 bases, with 14 bases sitting between them. The CDR3 is CASSTQLEGYGYTF. The CDR3 DNA reads TGTGCCAGCAGCACCCAATTGGAGGGCTATGGCTACACCTTC. Complete variable domain (other parts from reference TRBV5-5 and TRBJ1-2): DAGVTQSPTHLIKTRGQQVTLRCSPISGHKSVSWYQQVLGQGPQFIFQYYEKEERGRGNFPDRFSARQFPNYSSELNVNALLLGDSALYLCASSTQLEGYGYTFGSGTRLTVV.

The chain uses TRBV5-1 and TRBJ1-3; D gene unclear. The CDR3 runs to 16 residues. Germline V gene sequence: CDR1 SGHRS, CDR2 YFSETQ. Trimming took off 0 bases at V and 0 bases at J, with 10 bases between the two ends. The CDR3 is CASSLVSSASGNTIYF. The CDR3 DNA reads as TGCGCCAGCAGCTTGGTCAGTTCTGCCTCTGGAAACACCATATATTTT.

The V and J genes are TRBV29-1 and TRBJ1-2; 8 nucleotides line up with TRBD1. This CDR3 region has 12 residues. J lost 8 bases, V lost 5 bases, and 7 bases had no gene match. CDR1 and CDR2 (germline): SQVTM, ANQGSEA. CDR3 DNA: TGCAGCGTTTACGGACAGGGTAACGGCTACACCTTC. Protein: CSVYGQGNGYTF.